This TCR beta chain was recorded in a study of Ad26.COV2.S vaccination and SARS-CoV-2 variants. Study-level results: Total T cell responses, in the TCR breadth and depth analyses, may have been underestimated. After vaccination, reports described spike-specific CD8+ and CD4+ T cell responses as showing substantial breadth. Recipients given vaccine exceeded placebo recipients in spike-specific TCR breadth. Placebo recipients and vaccine recipients were similar in non-spike TCR breadth.

About this clone: As yet, its antigen is unknown.

This CDR3 is 12 amino acids long. The V and J ends lost 4 bases and 5 bases respectively, with 8 bases between them. The germline V gene encodes CDR1 MNHEY and CDR2 SVGEGT. The assay was immunoSEQ multiplex PCR, and TCRdb's table has in-frame clones only and misses some. The repertoire holds under 150,000 clones, more than 80% seen once, with more than 4.5% in the top ten. Source: peripheral blood, taken after recovery from COVID-19. The TCR sequence derives from a human donor who had recovered from COVID-19. This sequence joins TRBV6-2 or TRBV6-3 and TRBJ2-5; D is ambiguous. The CDR3 sequence is CASSSRVETQYF. In DNA form, the CDR3 reads TGTGCCAGCAGTTCCCGGGTGGAGACCCAGTACTTC.